Listed below are T cell receptor beta chains from one sample, sequenced in a study of spatial heterogeneity in lung cancer. TCRdb fed the 5' RACE reads into MiXCR, producing one record per CDR3 protein. The sample lists tens of thousands of distinct CDR3 sequences, around 6.7% seen once, with 2.9% in the top ten. Specimen: PBMCs, collected at surgery. The source of these receptors is a female donor with early-stage non-small cell lung cancer. Each CDR3 is given with its conserved first and last residue. The D gene is left open where the match is weak. Clone size appears in some rows only: once, few, many, or a class for an expanded clone.

v_gene	len	d_gene	abundance	j_gene	CDR3nt	CDR3aa
TRBV7-8	13	.	.	TRBJ1-1	TGTGCCAGCAGCAGGAGACTGAACACTGAAGCTTTCTTT	CASSRRLNTEAFF
TRBV20-1	15	.	few	TRBJ2-7	TGCAGTGCTAGAGCCTCCGTCGGTGCAGAGGTCGAGCAGTACTTC	CSARASVGAEVEQYF
TRBV5-1	17	TRBD1	many	TRBJ1-2	TGCGCCAGCAGCTTGGATTCCGGGCCTGGACAGGGATTTGGCTACACCTTC	CASSLDSGPGQGFGYTF
TRBV2	15	.	many	TRBJ1-6	TGTGCCAGCAGTGAAGGGGGCCTCAATATTTCACCCCTCCACTTT	CASSEGGLNISPLHF
TRBV29-1	13	TRBD2	many	TRBJ2-3	TGCAGCGCCGAAGGACTAGCAAGAGATACGCAGTATTTT	CSAEGLARDTQYF
TRBV12-3/TRBV12-4	12	.	many	TRBJ1-1	TGTGCCAGCAGTGATCTCGTTGGTCCAGCTTTCTTT	CASSDLVGPAFF
TRBV28	12	.	.	TRBJ2-1	TGTGCCTCCGGGGGGCCTTACAATGAGCAGTTCTTC	CASGGPYNEQFF
TRBV19	14	.	.	TRBJ2-5	TGTGCCAGTAGTCCAGGAGCGGCATTGGAGACCCAGTACTTC	CASSPGAALETQYF
TRBV3-1	19	TRBD1	many	TRBJ1-2	TGTGCCAGCAGCCATCCCGTCGCGAAACAGGGGGCATTGGCCTATGGCTACACCTTC	CASSHPVAKQGALAYGYTF
TRBV20-1	17	.	few	TRBJ2-4	TGCAGTGCTAGAGAAAGGGACAATTTTTTAGCCAAAAACATTCAGTACTTC	CSARERDNFLAKNIQYF
TRBV2	15	TRBD1	.	TRBJ1-2	TGTGCCAGCAGTCCCGGGACAGGTTTATCCTATGGCTACACCTTC	CASSPGTGLSYGYTF
TRBV7-9	13	.	many	TRBJ1-6	TGTGCCAGCACGGAGACAAGGGACAACGCCCTCCACTTT	CASTETRDNALHF
TRBV20-1	15	.	.	TRBJ1-1	TGCAGTGCTAGAGAAGGTGCAGGGGAGGTTTCCCGAGCTTTCTTT	CSAREGAGEVSRAFF
TRBV7-9	14	TRBD1	few	TRBJ2-1	TGTGCCAGCAGCTTAGGGGACAGCAGCAATGAGCAGTTCTTC	CASSLGDSSNEQFF
TRBV5-1	14	.	.	TRBJ2-1	TGCGCCAGCAGCTTGGAGACAATTGGGAATGAGCAGTTCTTC	CASSLETIGNEQFF
TRBV3-1	15	.	many	TRBJ1-5	TGTGCCAGCAGCCAGGCAGGACTACAAAATCAGCCCCAGCATTTT	CASSQAGLQNQPQHF
TRBV5-1	15	.	many	TRBJ2-7	TGCGCCAGCAGCTTGGCCATTGGGGGCGTCTACGAGCAGTACTTC	CASSLAIGGVYEQYF
TRBV7-8	13	.	many	TRBJ2-1	TGTGCCAGCAGCTTAGGACGGGACAATGAGCAGTTCTTC	CASSLGRDNEQFF
TRBV10-3	14	.	many	TRBJ1-3	TGTGCCGCGGAGGGGGTTCACTCTGGAAACACCATATATTTT	CAAEGVHSGNTIYF
TRBV7-3	14	.	many	TRBJ2-1	TGTGCCAGCAGCTTAATGGGTGGGACGAATGAGCAGTTCTTC	CASSLMGGTNEQFF
TRBV7-6	13	TRBD1	many	TRBJ2-7	TGTGCCAGCAGCAAAGGGGGCTCGTACGAGCAGTACTTC	CASSKGGSYEQYF
TRBV20-1	12	.	few	TRBJ2-5	TGCAGTGCCGTACTACAAGGGGGGACCCAGTACTTC	CSAVLQGGTQYF
TRBV5-1	15	.	many	TRBJ2-1	TGCGCCAGCAGCTTGAGCAGGGGCCCCAGCAATGAGCAGTTCTTC	CASSLSRGPSNEQFF
TRBV27	18	.	.	TRBJ1-1	TGTGCCAGCAGTCCCCGGTCGACGTATACGGGAATGAACACTGAAGCTTTCTTT	CASSPRSTYTGMNTEAFF
TRBV6-6	13	.	.	TRBJ1-1	TGTGCCAGCAGTTACGAGGATATCACTGAAGCTTTCTTT	CASSYEDITEAFF
TRBV12-3/TRBV12-4	12	.	many	TRBJ2-3	TGTGCCAGCAGTTTATTCACAGATACGCAGTATTTT	CASSLFTDTQYF
TRBV11-1	17	TRBD1	many	TRBJ2-1	TGTGCCAGCAGCTTATTTCGAACTAGCTTCACCGGACAGGGAAAGTTCTTC	CASSLFRTSFTGQGKFF
TRBV14	15	TRBD2	many	TRBJ2-1	TGTGCCAGCAGCCTTTGGACTAGCGGATACAATGAGCAGTTCTTC	CASSLWTSGYNEQFF
TRBV6-1	13	.	.	TRBJ1-1	TGTGCCAGCAGTGTTAGGGTGCCCGCTGAAGCTTTCTTT	CASSVRVPAEAFF
TRBV12-3/TRBV12-4	15	.	.	TRBJ2-5	TGTGCCAGCAGCTTCCAAGCGGGTTTACCGGAGACCCAGTACTTC	CASSFQAGLPETQYF
TRBV20-1	11	.	.	TRBJ2-3	TGCAGTGCTAGGTCCCTAGGTGCGCAGTATTTT	CSARSLGAQYF
TRBV6-5	14	.	many	TRBJ2-1	TGTGCCAGCAGTTCCTCAAGCTACTACAATGAGCAGTTCTTC	CASSSSSYYNEQFF